The clone carrying this T cell receptor (beta chain) was seen many times. Its antigen remains unidentified. Fresh peripheral blood, under 13 ml, yielded the PBMCs. The source material, RNA transcripts, was used to amplify TCR beta CDR3 regions. Using the HTBI primer set, a first-round RT-PCR was run on the TCR CDR3. TCRdb itself ran the multiplex PCR reads through MiXCR, one entry per CDR3 protein. The data hold about 720,000 distinct CDR3 sequences, with roughly 20% observed a single time. There are 14 residues in the CDR3. V lost 0 bases and J lost 6, with 14 bases in between. From germline, CDR1 is GTSNPN and CDR2 SVGIG (reference sequence). This sample is drawn from a study of T cells in Graves' hyperthyroidism and ophthalmopathy. General observations from the study: Among clonotypes expanded in thyroid above 0.001, most were also found in blood.

The clonotype was recovered from a woman in her forties or fifties with Graves' hyperthyroidism that later progressed to Graves' ophthalmopathy. The chain has TRBV30 and TRBJ1-1; D gene uncertain. The sequencing input was blood. This chain's CDR3 is CAWSVGRVESEAFF. The CDR3 DNA reads TGTGCCTGGAGTGTAGGGCGGGTCGAGTCTGAAGCTTTCTTT.